The rows below give T cell receptor beta chains drawn from one sample of a study of cytomegalovirus exposure and HLA in healthy donors. Data came from immunoSEQ multiplex PCR; TCRdb stores just in-frame clones and leaves some out. This sample has fewer than 150,000 clones, with 55% to 80% found just once. The sample comprised PBMCs. Receptors were obtained from a human donor in good health. The CDR3 runs from the conserved cysteine through the conserved F or W. D genes are given only for firm matches. A row's size may be missing; if present it is once, few, many or a size class.

.	TRBJ1-5	.	TRBV7-9	CSSSPPGFDQPQHF	TGTTCCAGCAGCCCGCCGGGGTTCGATCAGCCCCAGCATTTT
once	TRBJ1-1	.	TRBV7-6	CASSLGQFNEAFF	TGTGCCAGCAGCTTAGGGCAGTTTAATGAAGCTTTCTTT
.	TRBJ2-2	TRBD2	TRBV18	CASSPPNGRETGELFF	TGTGCCAGCTCACCACCGAACGGGAGGGAAACCGGGGAGCTGTTTTTT
.	TRBJ1-2	TRBD1	TRBV5-6	CASSLTGDYGYTF	TGTGCCAGCAGTCTGACAGGGGACTATGGCTACACCTTC
once	TRBJ1-2	.	TRBV11-3	CASSLQENYGYTF	TGTGCCAGCAGCCTACAGGAGAACTATGGCTACACCTTC
.	TRBJ2-1	.	TRBV5-1	CASSLVQGSERYNEQFF	TGCGCCAGCAGCTTGGTACAGGGTTCGGAACGTTACAATGAGCAGTTCTTC
.	TRBJ1-2	TRBD1	TRBV25-1	CASSEYGRGDDGYTF	TGTGCCAGCAGTGAATATGGCAGGGGGGATGATGGCTACACCTTC
.	TRBJ1-2	TRBD1	TRBV5-4	CASSFGTVYGYTF	TGTGCCAGCAGCTTCGGGACAGTTTATGGCTACACCTTC
.	TRBJ1-1	.	TRBV18	CASSPTRGVGNTEAFF	TGTGCCAGCTCACCCACCCGCGGGGTGGGGAACACTGAAGCTTTCTTT
.	TRBJ1-4	.	TRBV6-6	CASSYGQIVNEKLFF	TGTGCCAGCAGTTACGGACAGATCGTAAATGAAAAACTGTTTTTT
once	TRBJ1-5	TRBD1	TRBV19	CASSTGYRGLEQPQHF	TGTGCCAGTAGTACGGGATACAGGGGGCTAGAGCAGCCCCAGCATTTT
once	TRBJ2-3	TRBD2	TRBV15	CATSRDEGGAQYF	TGTGCCACCAGCAGAGATGAGGGAGGGGCGCAGTATTTT
.	TRBJ1-2	TRBD1	TRBV27	CASSFKTGLNYGYTF	TGTGCCAGCAGTTTTAAGACAGGGTTGAACTATGGCTACACCTTC
.	TRBJ2-1	.	TRBV7-8	CASSPHGLALYNEQFF	TGTGCCAGCAGCCCGCATGGGCTAGCGCTCTACAATGAGCAGTTCTTC
.	TRBJ2-3	TRBD2	TRBV12-5	CASGLVLPLAGGWGDTQYF	TGTGCTAGTGGTTTGGTACTCCCACTAGCGGGAGGTTGGGGAGATACGCAGTATTTT
.	TRBJ1-4	TRBD1	TRBV5-4	CASRPDRGFPKLFF	TGTGCCAGCAGACCCGACAGGGGTTTCCCAAAACTGTTTTTT
once	TRBJ1-1	.	TRBV19	CASSLRGGPNTEAFF	TGTGCCAGTAGCCTGAGGGGGGGGCCGAACACTGAAGCTTTCTTT
once	TRBJ2-7	TRBD1	TRBV14	CASSLIDRGHEQYF	TGTGCCAGCAGCCTGATTGACAGGGGCCACGAGCAGTACTTC
.	TRBJ2-3	.	TRBV29-1	CSVVDMTDTQYF	TGCAGCGTTGTAGACATGACAGATACGCAGTATTTT
.	TRBJ2-1	.	TRBV11-3	CASSLVFPNEQFF	TGTGCCAGCAGCTTAGTGTTCCCGAATGAGCAGTTCTTC
.	TRBJ2-1	.	TRBV5-4	CASSSRKEQFF	TGTGCCAGCAGCTCGAGAAAAGAGCAGTTCTTC
.	TRBJ2-7	TRBD2	TRBV11-3	CASSLTSASYEQYF	TGTGCCAGCAGCTTGACTAGCGCCTCCTACGAGCAGTACTTC
.	TRBJ2-7	.	TRBV4-1	CASSQVGGHTNYEQYF	TGCGCCAGCAGCCAAGTGGGTGGCCACACTAACTACGAGCAGTACTTC
.	TRBJ2-4	.	TRBV6-5	CASRSLGWGYYF	TGTGCCAGCAGGTCCTTGGGGTGGGGCTACTACTTC
.	TRBJ2-7	TRBD1	TRBV6-5	CATKPGQGGIYEQYF	TGTGCCACAAAACCGGGACAGGGGGGTATTTACGAGCAGTACTTC
.	TRBJ2-2	.	TRBV7-8	CASSFIGELFF	TGTGCCAGCAGCTTCATCGGGGAGCTGTTTTTT
.	TRBJ1-1	.	TRBV6-1	CASQAGMAVEAFF	TGTGCCTCTCAGGCCGGGATGGCGGTTGAAGCTTTCTTT
.	TRBJ1-2	.	TRBV29-1	CSVVVVGNYGYTF	TGCAGCGTTGTAGTCGTCGGTAACTATGGCTACACCTTC
.	TRBJ2-7	TRBD2	TRBV11-2	CASSPLAGSSYEQYF	TGTGCCAGCAGCCCACTAGCGGGGAGCTCCTACGAGCAGTACTTC
.	TRBJ2-7	TRBD1	TRBV28	CASRLTGGNEQYF	TGTGCCAGCAGGTTGACAGGGGGCAACGAGCAGTACTTC
.	TRBJ2-1	TRBD2	TRBV19	CASRVAGTSVYNEQFF	TGTGCCAGTAGAGTCGCCGGGACTAGCGTATACAATGAGCAGTTCTTC
.	TRBJ1-1	.	TRBV5-1	CASSLEQFMNTEAFF	TGCGCCAGCAGCTTGGAACAGTTCATGAACACTGAAGCTTTCTTT
.	TRBJ1-2	TRBD1	TRBV5-6	CASSLNTGTGVNTF	TGTGCCAGCAGCTTAAATACCGGGACAGGGGTGAACACCTTC
.	TRBJ2-3	.	TRBV11-3	CASSVPGVGTQYF	TGTGCCAGCAGCGTCCCAGGGGTGGGTACGCAGTATTTT
.	TRBJ2-6	TRBD2	TRBV5-1	CASSFRGGPSGANVLTF	TGCGCCAGCAGCTTCCGGGGGGGCCCCTCTGGGGCCAACGTCCTGACTTTC
few	TRBJ2-3	TRBD2	TRBV19	CASGTSGSTDTQYF	TGTGCCAGCGGGACTAGCGGAAGCACAGATACGCAGTATTTT
.	TRBJ2-6	.	TRBV5-6	CASSLILSGAGANVLTF	TGTGCCAGCAGCTTGATTTTATCGGGGGCTGGGGCCAACGTCCTGACTTTC
.	TRBJ2-3	.	TRBV13	CASSPARGPDTQYF	TGTGCCAGCAGCCCCGCTAGGGGTCCAGATACGCAGTATTTT
few	TRBJ1-4	.	TRBV7-8	CASSPLGVGEKLFF	TGTGCCAGCAGCCCGCTCGGGGTCGGAGAAAAACTGTTTTTT
few	TRBJ1-2	.	TRBV6-1	CASSFTPGPGGYTF	TGTGCCAGCAGTTTCACCCCAGGACCGGGAGGCTACACCTTC
once	TRBJ1-5	.	TRBV27	CASSFRDSNQPQHF	TGTGCCAGCAGTTTTAGAGATAGCAATCAGCCCCAGCATTTT
.	TRBJ1-1	.	TRBV2	CASRVAWTMNTEAFF	TGTGCCAGCAGGGTAGCGTGGACTATGAACACTGAAGCTTTCTTT
.	TRBJ2-7	TRBD2	TRBV14	CASSQRLAGVYEQYF	TGTGCCAGCAGCCAGCGGCTAGCGGGGGTCTACGAGCAGTACTTC
.	TRBJ2-2	TRBD1	TRBV2	CASSGDRDAGELFF	TGTGCCAGCAGTGGGGACAGGGATGCCGGGGAGCTGTTTTTT
.	TRBJ1-2	.	TRBV6-5	CASRGGQKGYTF	TGTGCCAGCAGGGGGGGTCAGAAAGGCTACACCTTC
.	TRBJ1-2	.	TRBV5-6	CASSLDLAGYTF	TGTGCCAGCAGCTTGGATCTCGCGGGCTACACCTTC
.	TRBJ2-7	.	TRBV10-2	CASNGQTTYEQYF	TGCGCCAGCAACGGACAGACGACCTACGAGCAGTACTTC
few	TRBJ2-5	.	TRBV10-2	CASSLDSWETQYF	TGCGCCAGCAGTCTCGACTCGTGGGAGACCCAGTACTTC
.	TRBJ2-7	.	TRBV7-9	CSSSPLSHEQYF	TGTTCCAGCAGCCCCCTTAGCCACGAGCAGTACTTC
.	TRBJ1-2	TRBD1	TRBV5-1	CASGQGASRGYTF	TGCGCCAGCGGACAGGGGGCCTCCCGGGGCTACACCTTC
.	TRBJ2-2	TRBD1	TRBV5-4	CASSLGTGYTGELFF	TGTGCCAGCAGCTTGGGGACAGGGTACACCGGGGAGCTGTTTTTT